This TCR beta chain was captured by sequencing in a study of T-cell reconstitution after alpha-beta-depleted transplantation in children. This clonotype was found a few times. This sample's TCRbeta library carried unique molecular identifier barcodes. TCRdb analysed the PCR reads with MiXCR anew, one entry per CDR3 protein. The sample includes around 670,000 distinct CDR3 sequences, around 13% seen only once; the top ten take around 0.76%. CDR1 is ENHRY, CDR2 SYGVKD, per germline. Trimming removed 8 bases from V and 7 bases from J; junction bases left unmatched: 9. CDR3 size: 15 residues. The source material was PBMCs, sampled before TCRalphabeta/CD19-depleted stem cell transplant. The origin of this receptor is a girl aged 2-10 years with congenital amegakaryocytic thrombocytopenia, due to receive a stem cell transplant. This chain uses TRBV10-3 with TRBJ1-6; TRBD1 agrees at 9 bases. CDR3 amino acids: CAIGQGPDPNSPLHF. As DNA, the CDR3 is TGTGCCATCGGACAGGGGCCAGACCCAAATTCACCCCTCCACTTT.